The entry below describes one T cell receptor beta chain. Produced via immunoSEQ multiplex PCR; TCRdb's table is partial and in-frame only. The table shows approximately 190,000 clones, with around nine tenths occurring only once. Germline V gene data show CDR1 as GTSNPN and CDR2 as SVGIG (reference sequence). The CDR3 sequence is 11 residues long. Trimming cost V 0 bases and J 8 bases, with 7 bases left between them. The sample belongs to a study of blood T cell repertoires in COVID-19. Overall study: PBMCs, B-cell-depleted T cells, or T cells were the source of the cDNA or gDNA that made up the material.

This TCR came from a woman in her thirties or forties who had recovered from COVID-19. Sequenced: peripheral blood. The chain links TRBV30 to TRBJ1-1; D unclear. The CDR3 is CAWSVGREAFF. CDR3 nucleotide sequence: TGTGCCTGGAGTGTTGGCAGGGAAGCTTTCTTT.